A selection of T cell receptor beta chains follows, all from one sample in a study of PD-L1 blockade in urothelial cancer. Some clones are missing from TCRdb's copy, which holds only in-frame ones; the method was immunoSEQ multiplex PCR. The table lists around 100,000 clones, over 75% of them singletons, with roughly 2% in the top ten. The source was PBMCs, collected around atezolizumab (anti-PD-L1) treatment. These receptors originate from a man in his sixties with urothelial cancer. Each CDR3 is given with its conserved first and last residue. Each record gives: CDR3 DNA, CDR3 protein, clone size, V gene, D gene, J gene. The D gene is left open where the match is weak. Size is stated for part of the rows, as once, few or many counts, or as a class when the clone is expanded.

TGTGCCAGCAGCCGCGGACAGGGGTACACCGGGGAGCTGTTTTTT	CASSRGQGYTGELFF	NA	TRBV6-1	TRBD1	TRBJ2-2
TGTGCCAGCAGCGCCGTTCTAGGACAGCCTAGCACAGATACGCAGTATTTT	CASSAVLGQPSTDTQYF	NA	TRBV7-9	NA	TRBJ2-3
TGCGCCAGCAGCTTGGCCAGAGGGCATGAAAAACTGTTTTTT	CASSLARGHEKLFF	once	TRBV5-1	NA	TRBJ1-4
TGTGCCAGCAGTCAGAGGACAGGGCCCTCTGGAAACACCATATATTTT	CASSQRTGPSGNTIYF	NA	TRBV6-6	TRBD1	TRBJ1-3
TGTGCCAGCCACGGGCAGGGGATCTATGGCTACACCTTC	CASHGQGIYGYTF	NA	TRBV28	NA	TRBJ1-2
TGTGCCAGTAGTATATTCGGCGGGATCTCCTACAATGAGCAGTTCTTC	CASSIFGGISYNEQFF	NA	TRBV19	NA	TRBJ2-1
TGTGCCAGCAGCTATGTACCACAGGGGAACGGTGGGCCCCAGCATTTT	CASSYVPQGNGGPQHF	NA	TRBV7-2	TRBD1	TRBJ1-5
TGTGCCATCAGTGCGGGGGGGTCCGACACCGGGGAGCTGTTTTTT	CAISAGGSDTGELFF	once	TRBV10-3	TRBD2	TRBJ2-2
TGTGCCAGCAACTTGGGCGTCGGCGGGGGGAATACCTACGAGCAGTACTTC	CASNLGVGGGNTYEQYF	NA	TRBV11-2	TRBD2	TRBJ2-7
TGCGCCAGCAGTCAGACTAGCGGGAGTGCGACAGAGACCCAGTACTTC	CASSQTSGSATETQYF	NA	TRBV23-1	TRBD2	TRBJ2-5
TGTGCCAGCAGGAGTACTACCGGGACAGGGCTCGGCGAGCAGTACTTC	CASRSTTGTGLGEQYF	NA	TRBV28	TRBD1	TRBJ2-7
TGCGCCAGCAGCCAAATCGGACAGGGAACTTACTATGGCTACACCTTC	CASSQIGQGTYYGYTF	NA	TRBV4-3	TRBD1	TRBJ1-2
TGTGCTAGCAGCTTGGGGCAAGACACCGGGGAGCTGTTTTTT	CASSLGQDTGELFF	NA	TRBV7-7	NA	TRBJ2-2
TGTGCCAGCAGCCCAGGACACACCAACTCCTACGAGCAGTACTTC	CASSPGHTNSYEQYF	NA	TRBV6-5	NA	TRBJ2-7
TGTGCCAGTAGTATGGCTGTCTGGAACTATGGCTACACCTTC	CASSMAVWNYGYTF	few	TRBV19	NA	TRBJ1-2
TGTGCCAGCTCACCCACTTGGGCGGGACTAGAACTTTACGAGCAGTACTTC	CASSPTWAGLELYEQYF	NA	TRBV18	TRBD2	TRBJ2-7
TGTGCCAGCAGCCAAGAACTCCGAGACTCTGGAAACACCATATATTTT	CASSQELRDSGNTIYF	NA	TRBV4-2	NA	TRBJ1-3
TGCGCCAGCAGCCTCCCGGAGGGGAAAGCCAAAAACATTCAGTACTTC	CASSLPEGKAKNIQYF	NA	TRBV5-1	NA	TRBJ2-4
TGTGCCAGCAGTTCTTACTTCGATTCACCCCTCCACTTT	CASSSYFDSPLHF	few	TRBV27	NA	TRBJ1-6
TGTGCCAGCAGCAGGGCACAGTCCAAAGAGACCCAGTACTTC	CASSRAQSKETQYF	NA	TRBV27	NA	TRBJ2-5
TGTGCCAGCAGTGTGCCGGGACTAGCTCCCTACGAGCAGTACTTC	CASSVPGLAPYEQYF	NA	TRBV27	TRBD2	TRBJ2-7
TGTGCCAGCAGCCGGGGGGGCTCCTACAATGAGCAGTTCTTC	CASSRGGSYNEQFF	NA	TRBV5-6	TRBD2	TRBJ2-1
TGCAGCGCCGGGCCTCAAGGGACAGGGGGGTACAATGAGCAGTTCTTC	CSAGPQGTGGYNEQFF	NA	TRBV29-1	TRBD1	TRBJ2-1